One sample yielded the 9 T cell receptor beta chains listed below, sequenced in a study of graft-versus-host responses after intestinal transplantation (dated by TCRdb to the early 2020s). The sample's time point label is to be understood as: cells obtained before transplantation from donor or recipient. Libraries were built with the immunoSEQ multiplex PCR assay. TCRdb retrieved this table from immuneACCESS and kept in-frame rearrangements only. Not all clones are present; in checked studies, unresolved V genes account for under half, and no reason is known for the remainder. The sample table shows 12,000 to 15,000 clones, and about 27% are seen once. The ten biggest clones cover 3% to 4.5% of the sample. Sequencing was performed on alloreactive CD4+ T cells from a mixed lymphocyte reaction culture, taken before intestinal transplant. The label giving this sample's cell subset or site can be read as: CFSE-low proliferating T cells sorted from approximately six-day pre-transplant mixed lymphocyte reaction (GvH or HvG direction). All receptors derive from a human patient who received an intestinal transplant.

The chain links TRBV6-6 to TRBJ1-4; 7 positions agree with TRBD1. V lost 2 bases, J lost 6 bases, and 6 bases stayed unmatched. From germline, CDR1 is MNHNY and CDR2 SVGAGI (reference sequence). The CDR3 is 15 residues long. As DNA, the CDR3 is TGTGCCAGCAGTTACATTACAGGGGCAGATGAAAAACTGTTTTTT. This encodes CASSYITGADEKLFF.

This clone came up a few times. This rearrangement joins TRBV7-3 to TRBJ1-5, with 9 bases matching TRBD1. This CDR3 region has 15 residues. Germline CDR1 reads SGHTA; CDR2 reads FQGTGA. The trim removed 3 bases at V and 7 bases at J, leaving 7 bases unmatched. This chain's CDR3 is CASSFGTGLRQPQHF. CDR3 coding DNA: TGTGCCAGCAGCTTCGGGACAGGGTTGCGACAGCCCCAGCATTTT.

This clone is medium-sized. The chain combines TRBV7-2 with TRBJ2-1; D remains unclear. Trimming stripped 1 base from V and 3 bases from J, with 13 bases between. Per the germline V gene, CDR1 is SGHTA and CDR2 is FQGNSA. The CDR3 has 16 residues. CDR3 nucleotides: TGTGCCAGCAGCTTAGAGTTCAGTTTAGTCTACAATGAGCAGTTCTTC. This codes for CASSLEFSLVYNEQFF.

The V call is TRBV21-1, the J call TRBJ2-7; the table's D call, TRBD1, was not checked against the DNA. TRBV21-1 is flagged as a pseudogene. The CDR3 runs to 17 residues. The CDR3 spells CASSKKGQPKSSYEQYF. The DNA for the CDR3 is TGTGCCAGCAGCAAAAAGGGACAGCCCAAGAGCTCCTACGAGCAGTACTTC.

The CDR3 DNA sequence: TGTGCCAGCAGCCGCGGGCGCGAGCAGTACTTC. Translation: CASSRGREQYF. V usage is TRBV6-9 and J usage is TRBJ2-7, with D maybe TRBD2 (5 bases). The CDR3 covers 11 residues. CDR1 is MNHGY and CDR2 is SVAAGI in the germline V gene. Trimming left V 6 bases short and J 6 bases short, with 9 bases between.

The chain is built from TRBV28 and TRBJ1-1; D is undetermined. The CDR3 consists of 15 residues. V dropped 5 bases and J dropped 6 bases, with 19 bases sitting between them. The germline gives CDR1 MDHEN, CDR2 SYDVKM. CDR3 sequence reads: CASSLLSKKVAEAFF. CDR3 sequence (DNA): TGTGCCAGCAGTCTATTATCCAAGAAGGTCGCTGAAGCTTTCTTT.

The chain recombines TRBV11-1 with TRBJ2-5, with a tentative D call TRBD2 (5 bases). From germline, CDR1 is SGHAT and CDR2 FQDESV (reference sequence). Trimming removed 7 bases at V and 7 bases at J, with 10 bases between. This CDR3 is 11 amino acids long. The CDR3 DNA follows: TGTGCCAGCACCCTCGGAGGGACCCAGTACTTC. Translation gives CASTLGGTQYF. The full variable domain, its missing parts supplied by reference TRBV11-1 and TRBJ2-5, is EAEVAQSPRYKITEKSQAVAFWCDPISGHATLYWYRQILGQGPELLVQFQDESVVDDSQLPKDRFSAERLKGVDSTLKIQPAELGDSAMYLCASTLGGTQYFGPGTRLLVL.

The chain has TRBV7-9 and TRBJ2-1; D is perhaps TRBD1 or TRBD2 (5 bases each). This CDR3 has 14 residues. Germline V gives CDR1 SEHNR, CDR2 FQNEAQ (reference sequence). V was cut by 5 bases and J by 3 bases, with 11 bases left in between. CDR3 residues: CASSPGTFYNEQFF. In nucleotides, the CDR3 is TGTGCCAGCAGCCCTGGGACGTTCTACAATGAGCAGTTCTTC.

CDR3 sequence reads: CASSLRTQRKGAYEQYF. CDR3 DNA sequence: TGTGCCAGCAGCTTAAGGACCCAACGAAAGGGGGCTTACGAGCAGTACTTC. The chain is built from TRBV5-6 and TRBJ2-7, with 7 bases aligning to TRBD1. V was pared by 2 bases and J by 4 bases, with 15 bases of the junction left unmatched. This CDR3 contains 17 residues. Germline V lookup: CDR1 SGHDT, CDR2 YYEEEE.